Listed below are T cell receptor beta chains from one sample, sequenced in a study of cytomegalovirus exposure and HLA in healthy donors. The assay was immunoSEQ multiplex PCR, and TCRdb's table has in-frame clones only and misses some. The sample consists of 130,000 to 150,000 clones, over 60% of them appearing once. The specimen sequenced was PBMCs. All receptors derive from a middle-aged man in good health and CMV-seropositive. The CDR3 runs from the conserved cysteine through the conserved F or W. The D gene is left open where the match is weak. Clone size is stated in some rows and not others, as once, few, many or a class when expanded.

J gene	clone size	D gene	V gene	CDR3 DNA	CDR3 protein
TRBJ1-4	once	TRBD1	TRBV27	TGTGCCAGCAGTCCCCGGACAGGCCTCCTCTCTGAAAAACTGTTTTTT	CASSPRTGLLSEKLFF
TRBJ1-1	.	TRBD1	TRBV5-6	TGTGCCAGCAGTCCCGACAGGGACACTGAAGCTTTCTTT	CASSPDRDTEAFF
TRBJ2-3	.	.	TRBV18	TGTGCCAGCTCCCAGGATGTGTGGGGCGTAAGGACAGATACGCAGTATTTT	CASSQDVWGVRTDTQYF
TRBJ2-3	.	TRBD1	TRBV28	TGTGCCAGCAGTGTCACAGGGGTGTGGAACACAGATACGCAGTATTTT	CASSVTGVWNTDTQYF
TRBJ2-7	.	TRBD1	TRBV19	TGTGCCAGTGATACCGGGACAGGAGTCTACGAGCAGTACTTC	CASDTGTGVYEQYF
TRBJ2-7	.	.	TRBV15	TGTGCCACCAGCAGAGTAGGGGTCTACGAGCAGTACTTC	CATSRVGVYEQYF
TRBJ2-5	once	.	TRBV9	TGTGCCAGCAGCGTAGGTTCGGGAGTAGAGACCCAGTACTTC	CASSVGSGVETQYF
TRBJ1-1	.	TRBD1	TRBV29-1	TGCAGCGTTGAAGAAGTCGGGACAGAGGCTTTCTTT	CSVEEVGTEAFF
TRBJ1-2	once	TRBD1	TRBV11-1	TGTGCCAGCAGCTACGGACAGGGACAAAGAAACTATGGCTACACCTTC	CASSYGQGQRNYGYTF
TRBJ2-1	.	.	TRBV9	TGTGCCAGCAGCGGGGCTGGGCAAGATGAGCAGTTCTTC	CASSGAGQDEQFF
TRBJ2-1	once	TRBD2	TRBV6-4	TGTGCCAGCAGTCGACTAGCGGGACTCGTCCATGAGCAGTTCTTC	CASSRLAGLVHEQFF
TRBJ1-2	once	TRBD1	TRBV6-5	TGTGCCAGCAGTTACCAACTGACAGGGAATCCAGGTGGCTACACCTTC	CASSYQLTGNPGGYTF
TRBJ2-1	once	TRBD2	TRBV19	TGTGCCAGTATAGGGGTTGGCGGGAGGGCCGGGGCTAATGAGCAGTTCTTC	CASIGVGGRAGANEQFF
TRBJ1-2	.	TRBD1	TRBV30	TGTGCCGGACCGGGACAGGGGCACTATGGCTACACCTTC	CAGPGQGHYGYTF
TRBJ2-1	.	TRBD1	TRBV28	TGTGCCAGCAGTTTTGGACAGGAGTCGGGGATCTTC	CASSFGQESGIF
TRBJ2-2	.	.	TRBV27	TGTGCCAGCAAATGGTCCAGATTGAACACCGGGGAGCTGTTTTTT	CASKWSRLNTGELFF
TRBJ1-6	.	TRBD1	TRBV6-6	TGTGCCAGCAGTTATGGGACAGAGGGGACCCTCCACTTT	CASSYGTEGTLHF
TRBJ1-2	.	.	TRBV7-2	TGTGCCAGCAGCTCCCCGCTCCGGGGTATCTATGGCTACACCTTC	CASSSPLRGIYGYTF
TRBJ2-1	.	.	TRBV28	TGTGCCAGCAGTTTAACTTCCCATGAGCAGTTCTTC	CASSLTSHEQFF
TRBJ1-6	.	.	TRBV6-5	TGTGCCAGCAGAGAACAGGGAAGCTCTTCACCCCTCCACTTT	CASREQGSSSPLHF
TRBJ1-3	.	TRBD1	TRBV18	TGTGCCAGCTCACCAGAGCAGGGGGCTTCTGGAAACACCATATATTTT	CASSPEQGASGNTIYF
TRBJ2-1	.	.	TRBV7-2	TGTGCCAGCAGCTTAACGGGGAATGAGCAGTTCTTC	CASSLTGNEQFF
TRBJ1-1	.	.	TRBV5-1	TGCGCCAGCAGCTTGGTTGGGGGCTTGGGTACTGAAGCTTTCTTT	CASSLVGGLGTEAFF
TRBJ1-5	.	.	TRBV5-4	TGTGCCAGCAGCTTGGAGGGGGAGTCCCAGCATTTT	CASSLEGESQHF
TRBJ2-2	once	TRBD2	TRBV27	TGTGCCAGCAGTTGGGGGAGGGAAACCGGGGAGCTGTTTTTT	CASSWGRETGELFF
TRBJ2-5	.	.	TRBV5-1	TGCGCCAGCAGCTTGGGCCCGGGTCAAGAGACCCAGTACTTC	CASSLGPGQETQYF
TRBJ2-2	.	TRBD1	TRBV5-1	TGCGCCAGCAGCCAACCTCTTTACAGGGGGAAGGGGAACACCGGGGAGCTGTTTTTT	CASSQPLYRGKGNTGELFF
TRBJ1-1	few	.	TRBV6-5	TGTGCCAGCAGTTACTCGGCTTCATTGAACACTGAAGCTTTCTTT	CASSYSASLNTEAFF
TRBJ1-3	.	.	TRBV9	TGTGCCAGCAGCCCCGGAGGGAGCACCTCTGGAAACACCATATATTTT	CASSPGGSTSGNTIYF
TRBJ1-1	.	.	TRBV29-1	TGCAGCGTTGTGGTGGGGCTCGCCTGGGGCACTGAGGCTTTCTTT	CSVVVGLAWGTEAFF
TRBJ1-1	few	.	TRBV10-3	TGTGCCATCAGCGAACACCAGGGTCGGACTGAAGCTTTCTTT	CAISEHQGRTEAFF
TRBJ2-7	.	.	TRBV6-5	TGTGCCAGCAGTTACGCGGCGGCTGCGGGCTACGAGCAGTACTTC	CASSYAAAAGYEQYF
TRBJ2-7	once	TRBD1	TRBV7-2	TGTGCCAGCAGCCCCGACAGGGGGCACGAGCAGTACTTC	CASSPDRGHEQYF
TRBJ2-7	.	.	TRBV6-1	TGTGCCAGCAGTGAAAGAGCGGCTACTAGCTTC	CASSERAATSF
TRBJ2-5	few	TRBD2	TRBV7-7	TGTGCCAGCAGCTTTGGAAATAGCGGGAGCGCAGAGACCCAGTACTTC	CASSFGNSGSAETQYF
TRBJ1-2	.	.	TRBV5-1	TGCGCCAGCAGCTTGGTGGGGGACACGTTGGGCTACACCTTC	CASSLVGDTLGYTF
TRBJ2-7	.	TRBD1	TRBV27	TGTGCCAGCAGTTTATTAGGACAGGGCCCCTCCTACGAGCAGTACTTC	CASSLLGQGPSYEQYF
TRBJ2-1	.	.	TRBV11-1	TGTGCCAGCAGCTCGATCGGGGAAGCGGAGCCCAATGAGCAGTTCTTC	CASSSIGEAEPNEQFF
TRBJ1-5	.	TRBD1	TRBV4-2	TGTGCCAGCAGCCAAGATCAACAGGGGGCCTATCGGCCCCAGCATTTT	CASSQDQQGAYRPQHF
TRBJ2-2	.	.	TRBV2	TGTGCCAGCAGTGGACAGATGAACACCGGGGAGCTGTTTTTT	CASSGQMNTGELFF
TRBJ2-5	.	TRBD1	TRBV4-1	TGCGCCAGTTCAGGGGGTGAGGAGACCCAGTACTTC	CASSGGEETQYF
TRBJ2-7	once	.	TRBV28	TGTGCCAGCACAAAAAGGAGGGCGATGGTGACCTACGAGCAGTACTTC	CASTKRRAMVTYEQYF
TRBJ2-1	.	TRBD1	TRBV5-1	TGCGCCAGCAGAACCGGGACAGGGGGCGATGAGCAGTTCTTC	CASRTGTGGDEQFF
TRBJ2-3	.	TRBD2	TRBV18	TGTGCCAGCTCACCATTAACTGGGACTAGCGGTACGCAGTATTTT	CASSPLTGTSGTQYF
TRBJ1-1	.	TRBD1	TRBV9	TGTGCCAGCAGCGTAGAACCAGGGGGCGGTGAAGCTTTCTTT	CASSVEPGGGEAFF
TRBJ1-1	.	TRBD1	TRBV30	TGTGCCTGGCCCCTACAGGGGGGGAACACTGAAGCTTTCTTT	CAWPLQGGNTEAFF
TRBJ2-5	.	.	TRBV28	TGTGCCAGCAGACCTACTAGGATCCAAGAGACCCAGTACTTC	CASRPTRIQETQYF
TRBJ2-3	.	.	TRBV25-1	TGTGCCAGCAGAGGGACTAGCACAGATACGCAGTATTTT	CASRGTSTDTQYF
TRBJ2-7	.	TRBD1	TRBV4-1	TGCGCCAGCAGCCAAGACGACAGGGTCTACGAGCAGTACTTC	CASSQDDRVYEQYF
TRBJ1-1	.	.	TRBV20-1	TGCAGTGCCTCGATGGGGCAGGTAGCTTTCTTT	CSASMGQVAFF
TRBJ2-5	.	TRBD2	TRBV2	TGTGCCAGCTCGAAGGGGCTAGCGGGAGGAGAGACCCAGTACTTC	CASSKGLAGGETQYF
TRBJ2-7	few	.	TRBV5-1	TGCGCCAGCAGCCGGGATGGCTCCTACGAGCAGTACTTC	CASSRDGSYEQYF
TRBJ1-1	.	TRBD1	TRBV11-2	TGTGCCAGCAGCCCGAACAGGGGGCGGGCAACTGAAGCTTTCTTT	CASSPNRGRATEAFF
TRBJ2-1	.	.	TRBV5-1	TGCGCCAGCAGCCTCCTACCCTCCAATGAGCAGTTCTTC	CASSLLPSNEQFF
TRBJ1-5	.	.	TRBV7-2	TGTGCCAGCAGCTTATTCGGTCGCAATCAGCCCCAGCATTTT	CASSLFGRNQPQHF
TRBJ2-1	few	TRBD2	TRBV27	TGTGCCAGCAGTTTCCCTCGGGAGGGTCCGTTCTTC	CASSFPREGPFF
TRBJ2-1	.	.	TRBV7-2	TGTGCCAGCAGCTTACTACTCTACAGGGAAAATGAGCAGTTCTTC	CASSLLLYRENEQFF
TRBJ2-2	.	.	TRBV6-6	TGTGCCAGCATTATGGAAAGACTCGGGGAGCTGTTTTTT	CASIMERLGELFF
TRBJ2-7	few	TRBD2	TRBV29-1	TGCAGCGCTGTGACAGCCACAACTAGCGGGGGGACCCGCTACGAGCAGTACTTC	CSAVTATTSGGTRYEQYF